The entry that follows covers one T cell receptor (beta chain) sequence. Its antigen is still unknown. The junction departs from the called germline gene at one end, perhaps through a read error. The CDR3 end is not reached by the read, which stops 3 residues before it; the germline J gene fills it in. Germline CDR1 is SGHRS and CDR2 is YFSETQ. CDR3 length: 14 amino acids. This sample is drawn from a study of Tregs in tolerant kidney transplant recipients. Findings of the study overall: Tregs expanded with activated donor B cells seemed most donor-specific. Tolerant patients' donor-specific Tregs expanded beyond overall Tregs, suggesting antigen-driven growth. The small number of patients limits these findings pending further validation.

The nonmyeloablative bone marrow transplants came from related graft donors, with transient mixed chimerism. Unstimulated Tregs (CD4+CD25+CD127-) and CD4+CD25- non-Tregs were sorted from PBMCs. The protocol was immunoSEQ multiplex PCR, while the TCRdb copy is restricted to in-frame clones and leaves out a portion. In all, the sample yields more than 11,000 clones. This receptor was identified in a human patient who received a combined kidney and bone marrow transplant. Some of these T cells may belong to the graft donor. The specimen comprised CD8+ T cells from blood (PBMCs), sampled 6 months after the transplant. This sequence joins TRBV5-1 and TRBJ1-6, with D possibly TRBD1 on 5 matching bases. Here the CDR3 reads CVSSATDTNSPLHF. CDR3 DNA, as far as it was read: TGCGTCAGCAGCGCGACAGATACCAATTCACCC.